This T cell receptor beta chain was sequenced during a study of beta chain features in type 1 diabetes. Study background: Examination of sorted cells across all samples involved roughly 100 million cells. Study-wide results and caveats: Compared with healthy donors, patients appeared to share more similar naive, central memory and regulatory TCRB repertoires. Type 1 diabetes patients showed a moderate but significant shortening of TCRB CDR3s in all four CD4+ subsets. Equally in patients and controls, PCR might preferentially amplify shorter templates.

Cells sorted by CD45RO/CCR7/CD25/CD127/CD95/CD27 comprised CD4+ naive, central memory, regulatory and stem cell-like memory cells. The isolated RNA, all of it, was reverse transcribed, so expressed TCRB transcripts were what got sequenced. Data came from immunoSEQ multiplex PCR; TCRdb stores just in-frame clones and leaves some out. The top ten clones hold over 2% of a sample with 120,000 or so clones, about 17% of them seen once. Note on this clone: What it recognizes is unknown.

The CDR3 runs to 14 residues. Germline V gives CDR1 MNHEY, CDR2 SVGAGI. With 2 bases removed from V and 6 bases from J, the gap between germline ends came to 12 bases. The source of this sequence is a man in his thirties or forties with type 1 diabetes. Sample: central memory CD4+ T cells from blood. The gene calls are TRBV6-5 and TRBJ2-3; D not resolved. Here the CDR3 DNA reads TGTGCCAGCAGTTACCGCACCCGTAGCGATACGCAGTATTTT. This codes for CASSYRTRSDTQYF.